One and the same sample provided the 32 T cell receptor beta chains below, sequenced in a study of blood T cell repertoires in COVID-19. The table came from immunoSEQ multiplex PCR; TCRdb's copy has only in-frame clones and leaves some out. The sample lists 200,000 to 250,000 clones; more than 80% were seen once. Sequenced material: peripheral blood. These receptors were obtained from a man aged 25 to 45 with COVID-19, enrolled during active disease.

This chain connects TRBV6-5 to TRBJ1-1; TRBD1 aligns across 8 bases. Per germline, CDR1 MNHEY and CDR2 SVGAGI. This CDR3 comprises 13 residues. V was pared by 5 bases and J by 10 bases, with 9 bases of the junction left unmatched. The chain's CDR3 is CASSTGGRAGAFF. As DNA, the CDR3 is TGTGCCAGCAGTACAGGGGGTAGGGCCGGAGCTTTCTTT.

As DNA, the CDR3 is TGTGCCAGCAAGGGGGCGCACAGCTTGGGTCAGCCCCAGCATTTT. Translating it yields CASKGAHSLGQPQHF. The chain combines TRBV27 with TRBJ1-5; 7 bases fit TRBD1. Trimming removed 7 bases from V and 6 bases from J; junction bases left unmatched: 12. Germline-derived CDR1 and CDR2 are MNHEY and SMNVEV (reference sequence). The CDR3 runs 15 residues.

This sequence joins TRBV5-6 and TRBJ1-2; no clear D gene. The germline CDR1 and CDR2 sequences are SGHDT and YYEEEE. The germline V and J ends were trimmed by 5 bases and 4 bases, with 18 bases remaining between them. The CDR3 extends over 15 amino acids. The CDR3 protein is CASSPDHAVPYGYTF. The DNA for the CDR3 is TGTGCCAGCAGTCCCGACCACGCGGTCCCCTATGGCTACACCTTC. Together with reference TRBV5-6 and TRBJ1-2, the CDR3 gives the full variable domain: DAGVTQSPTHLIKTRGQQVTLRCSPKSGHDTVSWYQQALGQGPQFIFQYYEEEERQRGNFPDRFSGHQFPNYSSELNVNALLLGDSALYLCASSPDHAVPYGYTFGSGTRLTVV.

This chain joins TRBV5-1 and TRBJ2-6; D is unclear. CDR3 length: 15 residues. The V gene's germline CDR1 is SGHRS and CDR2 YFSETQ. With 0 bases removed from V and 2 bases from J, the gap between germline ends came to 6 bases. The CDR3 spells CASSLARAGANVLTF. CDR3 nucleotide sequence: TGCGCCAGCAGCTTGGCCCGGGCTGGGGCCAACGTCCTGACTTTC.

CDR3 in amino acids: CASSRAFSGDSYEQYF. DNA of the CDR3: TGCGCCAGCAGCCGAGCCTTTAGCGGAGACTCCTACGAGCAGTACTTC. The chain links TRBV4-3 to TRBJ2-7, with a weak D call TRBD2 (6 bases). The CDR3 extends over 16 amino acids. V lost 4 bases to trimming and J lost 0 bases, with 16 bases between them. Germline V CDR1 and CDR2: LGHNA, YSLEER.

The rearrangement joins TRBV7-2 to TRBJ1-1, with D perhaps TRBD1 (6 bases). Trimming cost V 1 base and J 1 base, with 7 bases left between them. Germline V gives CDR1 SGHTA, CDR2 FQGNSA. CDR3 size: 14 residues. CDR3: CASSLEGGNTEAFF. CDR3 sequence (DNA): TGTGCCAGCAGCTTAGAAGGGGGGAACACTGAAGCTTTCTTT.

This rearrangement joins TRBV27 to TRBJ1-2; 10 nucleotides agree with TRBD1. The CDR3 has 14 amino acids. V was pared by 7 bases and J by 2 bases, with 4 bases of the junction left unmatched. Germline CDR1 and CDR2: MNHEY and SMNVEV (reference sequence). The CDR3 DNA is TGTGCCAGCATTAGGACAGGGGGAAACTATGGCTACACCTTC. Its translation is CASIRTGGNYGYTF.

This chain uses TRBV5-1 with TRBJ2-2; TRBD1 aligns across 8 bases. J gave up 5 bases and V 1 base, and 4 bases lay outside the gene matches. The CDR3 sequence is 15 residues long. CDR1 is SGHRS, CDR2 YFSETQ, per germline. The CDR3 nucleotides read TGCGCCAGCAGCTTGTGGACAGGGCGGACCGGGGAGCTGTTTTTT. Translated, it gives CASSLWTGRTGELFF. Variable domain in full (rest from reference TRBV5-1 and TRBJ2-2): KAGVTQTPRYLIKTRGQQVTLSCSPISGHRSVSWYQQTPGQGLQFLFEYFSETQRNKGNFPGRFSGRQFSNSRSEMNVSTLELGDSALYLCASSLWTGRTGELFFGEGSRLTVL.

CDR3 in amino acids: CASSLDRPLSFRSPLHF. Written as DNA, the CDR3 is TGTGCCAGCAGCTTAGACAGGCCGTTGTCGTTCCGTTCACCCCTCCACTTT. The V gene is TRBV7-2, the J gene TRBJ1-6, with D possibly TRBD1 on 5 matching bases. V gave up 1 base and J gave up 9 bases, with 19 bases separating them. This CDR3 comprises 17 residues. Germline lookup yields CDR1 SGHTA and CDR2 FQGNSA.

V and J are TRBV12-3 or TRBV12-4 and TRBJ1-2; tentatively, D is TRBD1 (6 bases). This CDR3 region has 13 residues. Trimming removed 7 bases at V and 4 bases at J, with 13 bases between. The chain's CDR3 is CASTIQGGYGYTF. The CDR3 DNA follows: TGTGCCAGCACTATACAGGGCGGCTATGGCTACACCTTC.

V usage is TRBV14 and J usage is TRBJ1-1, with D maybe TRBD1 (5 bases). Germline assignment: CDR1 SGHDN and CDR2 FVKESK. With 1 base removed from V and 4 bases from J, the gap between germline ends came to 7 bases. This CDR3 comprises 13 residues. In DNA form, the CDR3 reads TGTGCCAGCAGCCAAGTTACAGGCACTGAAGCTTTCTTT. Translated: CASSQVTGTEAFF.

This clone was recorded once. The chain's CDR3 is CASSLIAQGGGYTF. In DNA, the CDR3 is TGTGCCAGCAGCCTTATCGCCCAGGGTGGAGGCTACACCTTC. V and J are TRBV28 and TRBJ1-2, with D perhaps TRBD1 (5 bases). This CDR3 comprises 14 residues. The germline V gene encodes CDR1 MDHEN and CDR2 SYDVKM. Trimming left V 6 bases short and J 8 bases short, with 19 bases between.

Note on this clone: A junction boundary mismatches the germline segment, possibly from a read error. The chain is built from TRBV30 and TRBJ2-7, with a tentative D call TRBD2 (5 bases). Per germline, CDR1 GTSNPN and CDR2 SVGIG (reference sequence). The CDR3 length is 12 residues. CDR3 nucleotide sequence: TGTGCTTGGAGTAGTATGGGGAGCGAGCAGTACTTC. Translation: CAWSSMGSEQYF.

CDR3 sequence: CASSIFGTGDYGYTF. The CDR3 bases are TGTGCCAGTAGTATTTTCGGGACTGGCGACTATGGCTACACCTTC. This sequence joins TRBV19 and TRBJ1-2, with a possible D match to TRBD1 (5 bases). This CDR3 comprises 15 residues. Between the trimmed V and J ends, which lost 3 bases and 3 bases, there was a span of 14 bases. Germline V gene lookup returns CDR1 LNHDA and CDR2 SQIVND (reference sequence).

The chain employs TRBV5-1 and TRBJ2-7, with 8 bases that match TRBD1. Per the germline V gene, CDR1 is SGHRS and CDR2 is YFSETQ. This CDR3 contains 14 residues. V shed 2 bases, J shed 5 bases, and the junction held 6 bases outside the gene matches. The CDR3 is CASSLSTGEDEQYF. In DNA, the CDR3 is TGCGCCAGCAGCTTATCGACAGGGGAAGACGAGCAGTACTTC.

The CDR3 DNA reads TGTGCCAGCAGCGAGGCGGACAGTCACTATGGCTACACCTTC. Translated: CASSEADSHYGYTF. V and J are TRBV9 and TRBJ1-2; maybe TRBD1 (6 bases). CDR3 size: 14 residues. The V gene's germline CDR1 is SGDLS and CDR2 YYNGEE. Trimming stripped 3 bases from V and 3 bases from J, with 12 bases between.

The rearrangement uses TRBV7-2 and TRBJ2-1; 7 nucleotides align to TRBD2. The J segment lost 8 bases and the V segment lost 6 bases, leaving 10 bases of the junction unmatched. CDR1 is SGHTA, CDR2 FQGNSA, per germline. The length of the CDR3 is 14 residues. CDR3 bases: TGTGCCAGCAGTCACCCCCGGGGGGTCCATGAGCAGTTCTTC. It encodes CASSHPRGVHEQFF.

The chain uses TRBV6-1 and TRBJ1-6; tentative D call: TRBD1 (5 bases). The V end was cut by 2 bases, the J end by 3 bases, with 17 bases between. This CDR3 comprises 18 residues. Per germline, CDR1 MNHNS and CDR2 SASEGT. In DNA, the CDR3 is TGTGCCAGCAGTGAAACCCCGGACATTAGATTCTATAATTCACCCCTCCACTTT. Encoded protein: CASSETPDIRFYNSPLHF.

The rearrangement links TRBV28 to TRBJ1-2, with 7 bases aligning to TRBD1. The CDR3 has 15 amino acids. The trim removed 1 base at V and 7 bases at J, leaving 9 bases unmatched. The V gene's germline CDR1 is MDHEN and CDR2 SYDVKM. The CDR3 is CASSLSGIQGGGYTF. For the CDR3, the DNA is TGTGCCAGCAGTTTATCTGGGATTCAGGGGGGTGGCTACACCTTC.

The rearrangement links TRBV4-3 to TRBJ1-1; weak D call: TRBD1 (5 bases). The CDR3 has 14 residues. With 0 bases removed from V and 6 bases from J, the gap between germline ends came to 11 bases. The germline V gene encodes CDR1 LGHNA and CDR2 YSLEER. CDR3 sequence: CASSQDWRGAEAFF. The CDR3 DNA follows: TGCGCCAGCAGCCAAGATTGGCGGGGGGCTGAAGCTTTCTTT.

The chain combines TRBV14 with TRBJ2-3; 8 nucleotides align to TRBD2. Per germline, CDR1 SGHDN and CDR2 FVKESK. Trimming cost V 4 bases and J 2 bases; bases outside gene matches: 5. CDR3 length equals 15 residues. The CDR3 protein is CASSPRGLATDTQYF. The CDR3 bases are TGTGCCAGCAGCCCTCGAGGACTAGCCACAGATACGCAGTATTTT.

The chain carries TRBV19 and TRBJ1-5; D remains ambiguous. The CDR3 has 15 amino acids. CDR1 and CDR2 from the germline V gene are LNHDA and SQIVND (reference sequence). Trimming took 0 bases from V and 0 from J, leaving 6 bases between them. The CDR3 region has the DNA TGTGCCAGTAGTATAGAACAATATAGCAATCAGCCCCAGCATTTT. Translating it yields CASSIEQYSNQPQHF. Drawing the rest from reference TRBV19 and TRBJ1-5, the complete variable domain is DGGITQSPKYLFRKEGQNVTLSCEQNLNHDAMYWYRQDPGQGLRLIYYSQIVNDFQKGDIAEGYSVSREKKESFPLTVTSAQKNPTAFYLCASSIEQYSNQPQHFGDGTRLSIL.

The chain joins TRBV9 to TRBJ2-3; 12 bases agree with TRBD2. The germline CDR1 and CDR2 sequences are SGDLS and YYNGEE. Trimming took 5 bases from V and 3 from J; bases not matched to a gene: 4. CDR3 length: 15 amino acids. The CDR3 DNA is TGTGCCAGCAGTCGGACTAGCGGGGCAACAGATACGCAGTATTTT. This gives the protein CASSRTSGATDTQYF.

The CDR3 is CASQGQGYNEQFF. The CDR3 DNA follows: TGTGCCTCGCAGGGACAGGGCTACAATGAGCAGTTCTTC. The chain is built from TRBV19 and TRBJ2-1, with 9 nucleotides matching TRBD1. CDR1 is LNHDA, CDR2 SQIVND, per germline (reference sequence). V dropped 11 bases and J dropped 3; count of bases not matched to a gene: 5. The CDR3 is 13 residues long. Looking up the rest from reference TRBV19 and TRBJ2-1 gives the full variable domain: DGGITQSPKYLFRKEGQNVTLSCEQNLNHDAMYWYRQDPGQGLRLIYYSQIVNDFQKGDIAEGYSVSREKKESFPLTVTSAQKNPTAFYLCASQGQGYNEQFFGPGTRLTVL.

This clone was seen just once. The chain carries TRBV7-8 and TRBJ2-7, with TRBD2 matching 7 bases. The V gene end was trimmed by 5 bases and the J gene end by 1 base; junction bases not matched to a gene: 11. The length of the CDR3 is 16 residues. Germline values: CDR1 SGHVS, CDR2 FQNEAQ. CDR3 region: CASSPGPGGRSYEQYF. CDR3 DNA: TGTGCCAGCAGCCCGGGGCCGGGGGGACGATCCTACGAGCAGTACTTC. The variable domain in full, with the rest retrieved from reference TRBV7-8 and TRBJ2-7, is GAGVSQSPRYKVAKRGQDVALRCDPISGHVSLFWYQQALGQGPEFLTYFQNEAQLDKSGLPSDRFFAERPEGSVSTLKIQRTQQEDSAVYLCASSPGPGGRSYEQYFGPGTRLTVT.

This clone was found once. CDR3 loop: CASSPRRDLSGNTIYF. The CDR3 DNA reads TGTGCCAGCAGCCCTAGACGGGATCTATCTGGAAACACCATATATTTT. This chain joins TRBV6-2 or TRBV6-3 and TRBJ1-3; D is uncertain. V gave up 6 bases and J gave up 1 base, with 16 bases separating them. In germline, CDR1 is MNHEY, CDR2 SVGEGT. This CDR3 region has 16 residues.

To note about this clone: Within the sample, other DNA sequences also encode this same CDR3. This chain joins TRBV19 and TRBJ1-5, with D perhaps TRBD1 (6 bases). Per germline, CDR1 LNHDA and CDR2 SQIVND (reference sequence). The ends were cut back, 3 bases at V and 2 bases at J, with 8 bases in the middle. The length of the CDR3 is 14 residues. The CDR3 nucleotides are TGTGCCAGTAGTATCAGGGGAGGCAATCAGCCCCAGCATTTT. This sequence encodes CASSIRGGNQPQHF.

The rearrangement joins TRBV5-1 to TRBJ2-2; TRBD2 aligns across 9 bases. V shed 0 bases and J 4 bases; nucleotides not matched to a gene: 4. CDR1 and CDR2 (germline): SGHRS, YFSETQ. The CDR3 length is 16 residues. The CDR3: CASSLAETSGTGELFF. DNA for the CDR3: TGCGCCAGCAGCTTGGCCGAGACTAGCGGCACCGGGGAGCTGTTTTTT.

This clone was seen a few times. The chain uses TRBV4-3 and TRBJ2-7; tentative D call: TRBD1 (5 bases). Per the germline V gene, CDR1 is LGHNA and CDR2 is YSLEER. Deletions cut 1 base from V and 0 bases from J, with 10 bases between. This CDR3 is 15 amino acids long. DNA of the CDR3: TGCGCCAGCAGCCAAGGTCCAGGGCACTCCTACGAGCAGTACTTC. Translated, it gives CASSQGPGHSYEQYF.

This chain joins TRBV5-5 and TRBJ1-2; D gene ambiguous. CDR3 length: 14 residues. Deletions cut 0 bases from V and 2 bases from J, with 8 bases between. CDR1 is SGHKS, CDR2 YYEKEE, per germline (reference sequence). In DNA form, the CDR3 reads TGTGCCAGCAGCTTGGTAACGGTGAACTATGGCTACACCTTC. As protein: CASSLVTVNYGYTF.

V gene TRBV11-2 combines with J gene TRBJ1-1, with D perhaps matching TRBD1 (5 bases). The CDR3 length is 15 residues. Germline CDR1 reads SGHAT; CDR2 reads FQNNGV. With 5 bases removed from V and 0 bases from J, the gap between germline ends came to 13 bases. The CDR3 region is CASSDAGRLNTEAFF. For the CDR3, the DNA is TGTGCCAGCAGCGACGCGGGACGGTTGAACACTGAAGCTTTCTTT.

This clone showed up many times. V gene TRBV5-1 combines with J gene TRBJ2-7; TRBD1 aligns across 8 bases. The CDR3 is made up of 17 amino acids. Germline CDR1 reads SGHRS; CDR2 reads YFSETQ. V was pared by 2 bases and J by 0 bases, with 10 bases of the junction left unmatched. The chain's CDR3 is CASSLSGTGYGSYEQYF. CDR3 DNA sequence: TGCGCCAGCAGCTTATCCGGGACAGGATACGGCTCCTACGAGCAGTACTTC.